What follows is one T cell receptor beta chain and its context. The antigen is unknown. Blood got drawn at baseline, again on cycle 4 day 1, and then on cycle 7 day 1. Repertoires were generated with immunoSEQ multiplex PCR, while TCRdb's copy carries only in-frame clones and drops some. Of over 80,000 clones listed, over 80% were seen once; the top ten hold more than 0.35%. The sample comes from a study of OX40 agonist ivuxolimab in advanced cancers. The V and J ends lost 3 bases and 4 bases respectively, with 12 bases between them. The CDR3 is made up of 14 amino acids. Germline V lookup: CDR1 MDHEN, CDR2 SYDVKM. Findings of the study overall: At 0.1 to 3.0 mg/kg and by week 6, CD4+ and CD8+ T cells in the blood had expanded clonally.

The specimen comprised CD4+ or CD8+ T cells sorted from blood, sampled in a trial of the OX40 agonist ivuxolimab. The chain employs TRBV28 and TRBJ1-2, with D perhaps matching TRBD1 (6 bases). The receptor was derived from an adult with an advanced solid tumor such as melanoma, head and neck, liver or kidney cancer. CDR3 residues: CASSLARTAYGYTF. The CDR3 region has the DNA TGTGCCAGCAGTTTGGCCCGGACAGCCTATGGCTACACCTTC.